This T cell receptor beta chain was recovered during a study of blood T cells in healthy people across ages. The germline CDR1 and CDR2 sequences are MGHRA and YSYEKL. V was pared by 0 bases and J by 6 bases, with 14 bases between. This CDR3 region has 16 residues. Sample-barcoded 5' priming and a J-beta primer mix drove a second PCR of 7 to 11 cycles. Each cDNA was tagged by a template-switch adaptor containing 12 random nucleotides. From the 5' RACE reads, TCRdb called clonotypes with MiXCR, one entry per CDR3 protein. In the table there are around 780,000 distinct CDR3 sequences, roughly 26% of which are singletons. Only a few counts were recorded for this clonotype. This sample also belongs to another study, concerning T cells of mothers and their children.

This chain uses TRBV4-1 with TRBJ2-2, with D perhaps TRBD1 or TRBD2 (7 bases each). The clonotype originates from a boy between 10 and 17 years old in good health. Sequencing was performed on blood. The CDR3 nucleotides are TGCGCCAGCAGCCAAGATCGCGCAGGGGGGGCCGGGGAGCTGTTTTTT. It is translated as CASSQDRAGGAGELFF.